The 29 T cell receptor beta chains below come from one sample, sequenced in a study of cytomegalovirus exposure and HLA in healthy donors. The primer mix had 60 Vbeta and 13 Jbeta primers. The repertoire was sequenced with immunoSEQ multiplex PCR; TCRdb's copy has only in-frame clones and lacks some. The repertoire has about 78,000 clones, about 80% of them found once; the top ten carry 32%. The specimen sequenced was PBMCs. These receptor sequences come from a man over 45 in good health and CMV-seropositive.

The CDR3 nucleotides read TGTGCCAGCACCTCGTTTGTGACAGGGAGAACCGGGGAGCTGTTTTTT. This gives the protein CASTSFVTGRTGELFF. The genes are TRBV7-2 and TRBJ2-2; TRBD1 agrees at 7 bases. Germline CDR1 reads SGHTA; CDR2 reads FQGNSA. J gave up 5 bases and V 7 bases, and 13 bases lay outside the gene matches. The CDR3 is 16 residues long. Full variable domain (missing parts from reference TRBV7-2 and TRBJ2-2): GAGVSQSPSNKVTEKGKDVELRCDPISGHTALYWYRQSLGQGLEFLIYFQGNSAPDKSGLPSDRFSAERTGGSVSTLTIQRTQQEDSAVYLCASTSFVTGRTGELFFGEGSRLTVL.

This rearrangement joins TRBV5-1 to TRBJ2-1; possible D gene TRBD2, 6 bases. The CDR3 runs 14 residues. Germline V gene sequence: CDR1 SGHRS, CDR2 YFSETQ. The V and J ends lost 4 bases and 2 bases respectively, with 10 bases between them. The CDR3 reads CASSGSSAYNEQFF. DNA of the CDR3: TGCGCCAGCAGCGGGTCTAGCGCCTACAATGAGCAGTTCTTC.

The count of this clone is one. The gene calls are TRBV2 and TRBJ1-3, with a possible D match to TRBD1 (6 bases). The CDR3 consists of 16 residues. Looked up from germline, CDR1 is SNHLY and CDR2 is FYNNEI. Trimming cost V 0 bases and J 3 bases, with 12 bases left between them. This CDR3 is CASSEAAGGSGNTIYF. The DNA for the CDR3 is TGTGCCAGCAGTGAAGCGGCGGGGGGCAGTGGAAACACCATATATTTT.

Note on this clone: Other DNA variants within this sample encode the same CDR3. The chain is built from TRBV7-3 and TRBJ2-1, with a weak D call TRBD2 (5 bases). CDR1 is SGHTA, CDR2 FQGTGA, per germline. CDR3 length: 15 amino acids. V lost 3 bases, J lost 2 bases, and 11 bases lay in between. In nucleotides, the CDR3 is TGTGCCAGCAGCTTGGTAGGAGCGGCCTACAATGAGCAGTTCTTC. This gives the protein CASSLVGAAYNEQFF. Full variable domain (rest looked up from reference TRBV7-3 and TRBJ2-1): GAGVSQTPSNKVTEKGKYVELRCDPISGHTALYWYRQSLGQGPEFLIYFQGTGAADDSGLPNDRFFAVRPEGSVSTLKIQRTERGDSAVYLCASSLVGAAYNEQFFGPGTRLTVL.

The V gene is TRBV30, the J gene TRBJ2-3, with 9 bases that match TRBD2. This CDR3 region has 14 residues. Germline V gene lookup returns CDR1 GTSNPN and CDR2 SVGIG (reference sequence). The trim removed 7 bases at V and 4 bases at J, leaving 9 bases unmatched. The CDR3 loop reads CAYCGRAYADTQYF. The CDR3 DNA sequence: TGTGCCTACTGCGGGAGGGCCTACGCAGATACGCAGTATTTT.

The chain couples TRBV4-3 to TRBJ2-7; possibly TRBD1 for D (6 bases). This CDR3 is 15 amino acids long. The ends were cut back, 3 bases at V and 0 bases at J, with 12 bases in the middle. CDR1 LGHNA and CDR2 YSLEER come from the germline V gene. CDR3 loop: CASSHDRFSSYEQYF. The CDR3 region has the DNA TGCGCCAGCAGCCATGACAGGTTTAGCTCCTACGAGCAGTACTTC.

Concerning this clone: A junction boundary mismatches the germline segment, possibly from a read error. The J gene is TRBJ1-1, the V gene TRBV7-9; D gene uncertain. This CDR3 contains 12 residues. The germline CDR1 and CDR2 sequences are SEHNR and FQNEAQ (reference sequence). Written as DNA, the CDR3 is TGTTCCAGCAGCTTTATGAACACTGAAGCTTTCTTT. Translated: CSSSFMNTEAFF.

V is TRBV11-3 and J is TRBJ2-3, with 10 bases fitting TRBD2. The CDR3 loop spans 16 amino acids. The trim removed 6 bases at V and 11 bases at J, leaving 17 bases unmatched. Germline CDR1 is SGHNT and CDR2 is YENEEA. The CDR3 loop reads CASSPRTSGEIIEQYF. The CDR3, as DNA: TGTGCCAGCAGTCCTAGGACTAGCGGAGAGATCATTGAGCAGTATTTT.

The rearrangement links TRBV9 to TRBJ1-4, with 9 bases fitting TRBD1. With 3 bases clipped from V and 8 bases from J, the junction kept 17 bases outside the gene matches. The CDR3 totals 18 residues. Germline assignment: CDR1 SGDLS and CDR2 YYNGEE. CDR3 amino acids: CASSAMKGQGLLGEKLFF. The CDR3 DNA sequence: TGTGCCAGCAGCGCTATGAAGGGACAGGGTCTCTTGGGGGAAAAACTGTTTTTT.

The gene calls are TRBV6-5 and TRBJ2-3, with a weak D call TRBD1 (6 bases). V was shortened by 4 bases and J by 1 base, with 12 bases between the two germline ends. The V gene's germline CDR1 is MNHEY and CDR2 SVGAGI. The CDR3 runs 15 residues. CDR3 nucleotide sequence: TGTGCCAGCAGTTTCCACCGACAGGGCACAGATACGCAGTATTTT. Residues: CASSFHRQGTDTQYF.

A note on this clone: Other DNA sequences in this specimen translate into the identical CDR3. The J gene is TRBJ2-7, the V gene TRBV9; 10 nucleotides agree with TRBD2. V was pared by 3 bases and J by 2 bases, with 2 bases of the junction left unmatched. Per the germline V gene, CDR1 is SGDLS and CDR2 is YYNGEE. The CDR3 sequence is 14 residues long. The CDR3 reads CASSGTSGAYEQYF. CDR3 sequence (DNA): TGTGCCAGCAGCGGGACTAGCGGAGCCTACGAGCAGTACTTC.

The rearrangement links TRBV19 to TRBJ2-7, with D possibly being TRBD1 (6 bases). V lost 1 base to trimming and J lost 4 bases, with 11 bases between them. Germline CDR1 LNHDA, CDR2 SQIVND (reference sequence). The CDR3 has 14 amino acids. The CDR3 DNA is TGTGCCAGTAGTATAGTACAGGGTTTATACGAGCAGTACTTC. Translated: CASSIVQGLYEQYF.

The rearrangement joins TRBV19 to TRBJ2-2; D remains ambiguous. The V gene lost 3 bases and the J gene lost 6 bases, with 17 bases spanning the gap. CDR3 length: 16 residues. Germline-derived CDR1 and CDR2 are LNHDA and SQIVND (reference sequence). CDR3 DNA sequence: TGTGCCAGTAGTATCCCCGATGACTTTAGAGCCGGGGAGCTGTTTTTT. Protein: CASSIPDDFRAGELFF.

This sequence joins TRBV28 and TRBJ2-5; 7 bases map to TRBD2. The J call could be wrong; TRBJ2-7 is a better fit for the DNA end. Germline CDR1 MDHEN, CDR2 SYDVKM. This CDR3 region has 15 residues. The DNA of the CDR3 is TGTGCCAGCAGTCTCCTTAGCGGGCCCGGTTACGAGCAGTACTTC. It translates to CASSLLSGPGYEQYF.

The rearrangement links TRBV7-6 to TRBJ2-5, with 14 bases matching TRBD2. The J call may be faulty, since TRBJ2-7 better matches the DNA end. Germline V gene lookup returns CDR1 SGHVS and CDR2 FNYEAQ. The CDR3 loop spans 16 amino acids. This CDR3 is CASSRTSGGSSYEQYF. DNA of the CDR3: TGTGCCAGCAGCCGGACTAGCGGGGGGAGCTCCTACGAGCAGTACTTC.

This chain connects TRBV4-3 to TRBJ2-7; 10 nucleotides align to TRBD2. V lost 4 bases and J lost 7; bases outside the gene matches: 13. The CDR3 length is 16 residues. The germline CDR1 and CDR2 sequences are LGHNA and YSLEER. CDR3 in amino acids: CASSLLLSSGRGEQYF. CDR3 sequence (DNA): TGCGCCAGCAGCCTGCTACTCTCTAGCGGGAGAGGGGAGCAGTACTTC.

The V gene is TRBV2, the J gene TRBJ1-1, with D tentatively TRBD1 (6 bases). Trimming removed 10 bases at V and 7 bases at J, with 10 bases between. CDR1 is SNHLY and CDR2 is FYNNEI in the germline V gene. CDR3 length: 10 amino acids. CDR3 sequence reads: CATRGGEAFF. CDR3 sequence (DNA): TGTGCCACCAGGGGAGGTGAAGCTTTCTTT.

This clone has a single count. The V and J genes are TRBV30 and TRBJ2-3; 12 nucleotides agree with TRBD2. The ends lost 8 bases at V and 5 bases at J; junction bases unmatched: 11. This CDR3 region has 15 residues. Per the germline V gene, CDR1 is GTSNPN and CDR2 is SVGIG (reference sequence). In nucleotides, the CDR3 is TGTGCCCTCAGAAAGCTAGCGGGAGGGCGAGATACGCAGTATTTT. Translating it yields CALRKLAGGRDTQYF.

The V call is TRBV19, the J call TRBJ1-1; no clear D. Trimming took 8 bases from V and 3 from J, leaving 25 bases between them. CDR1 and CDR2 (germline): LNHDA, SQIVND (reference sequence). The length of the CDR3 is 17 residues. CDR3 bases: TGTGCCAGTTCCGATCCACCTAGCCGGGCCTATTACACTGAAGCTTTCTTT. This translates into CASSDPPSRAYYTEAFF.

This clone has only one observation. The chain uses TRBV6-6 and TRBJ2-4, with TRBD2 identical over 7 bases. Germline CDR1 MNHNY, CDR2 SVGAGI (reference sequence). J gave up 11 bases and V 2 bases, and 12 bases lay outside the gene matches. The CDR3 sequence is 15 residues long. CDR3 sequence reads: CASSYPELEGGLQYF. CDR3 DNA sequence: TGTGCCAGCAGTTACCCGGAATTAGAGGGAGGGCTTCAGTACTTC.

The CDR3 DNA reads as TGTGCCAGCAGCGCGGGACAGTTTAACACTGAAGCTTTCTTT. Translation: CASSAGQFNTEAFF. The chain recombines TRBV9 with TRBJ1-1, with 7 bases fitting TRBD1. J was trimmed by 2 bases and V by 3 bases; bases with no gene match: 4. This CDR3 has 14 residues. In germline, CDR1 is SGDLS, CDR2 YYNGEE. Variable domain in full (rest from reference TRBV9 and TRBJ1-1): DSGVTQTPKHLITATGQRVTLRCSPRSGDLSVYWYQQSLDQGLQFLIQYYNGEERAKGNILERFSAQQFPDLHSELNLSSLELGDSALYFCASSAGQFNTEAFFGQGTRLTVV.

The V call is TRBV5-5, the J call TRBJ2-1, with D maybe TRBD1 (5 bases). Trimming pared 4 bases from V and 7 bases from J, leaving 12 bases between. This CDR3 is built from 13 residues. Germline CDR1 SGHKS, CDR2 YYEKEE (reference sequence). CDR3 protein: CASSAGPWNEQFF. In DNA form, the CDR3 reads TGTGCCAGCAGCGCAGGGCCGTGGAATGAGCAGTTCTTC.

This clone was observed a few times. The gene calls are TRBV7-2 and TRBJ2-3; D perhaps matches TRBD1 (5 bases). Germline V gene sequence: CDR1 SGHTA, CDR2 FQGNSA. The CDR3 spans 17 residues. The V end was cut by 5 bases, the J end by 0 bases, with 18 bases between. In DNA form, the CDR3 reads TGTGCCAGCAGCCAGGGCTGGGGCCTAGGGAGCACAGATACGCAGTATTTT. Protein product: CASSQGWGLGSTDTQYF. Complete variable domain (other parts from reference TRBV7-2 and TRBJ2-3): GAGVSQSPSNKVTEKGKDVELRCDPISGHTALYWYRQSLGQGLEFLIYFQGNSAPDKSGLPSDRFSAERTGGSVSTLTIQRTQQEDSAVYLCASSQGWGLGSTDTQYFGPGTRLTVL.

The J gene is TRBJ2-1, the V gene TRBV5-1; the D gene is possibly TRBD2 (5 bases). Germline CDR1 reads SGHRS; CDR2 reads YFSETQ. V was pared by 1 base and J by 9 bases, with 17 bases between. The CDR3 consists of 15 residues. Here the CDR3 reads CASSLSEGVLTEQFF. DNA for the CDR3: TGCGCCAGCAGCTTGAGTGAGGGTGTTTTAACTGAGCAGTTCTTC.

This chain connects TRBV4-2 to TRBJ2-2, with TRBD2 identical over 11 bases. Per germline, CDR1 LGHNA and CDR2 YNFKEQ. The CDR3 length is 15 residues. Germline trimming cut 2 bases from V and 7 bases from J; bases unmatched to any gene: 3. The CDR3 loop reads CASSQTSGRNGELFF. In DNA, the CDR3 is TGTGCCAGCAGCCAAACTAGCGGGAGAAACGGGGAGCTGTTTTTT.

A few counts support this clone. The chain joins TRBV6-4 to TRBJ2-2; the match to TRBD2 covers 9 bases. The CDR3 length is 15 residues. The J segment lost 5 bases and the V segment lost 4 bases, leaving 5 bases of the junction unmatched. Germline V lookup: CDR1 MRHNA, CDR2 SNTAGT. The chain's CDR3 is CASSALAGSTGELFF. CDR3 in DNA: TGTGCCAGCAGTGCTCTAGCGGGATCGACCGGGGAGCTGTTTTTT.

The chain links TRBV5-4 to TRBJ2-2, with 8 bases lining up with TRBD2. CDR1 SGHNT and CDR2 YYREEE come from the germline V gene (reference sequence). The CDR3 length is 15 residues. Trimming cost V 6 bases and J 6 bases; bases outside gene matches: 10. CDR3 nucleotides: TGTGCCAGCACCCCCGATATAGCGGGATCCGGGGAGCTGTTTTTT. Its translation: CASTPDIAGSGELFF.

The chain links TRBV6-5 to TRBJ2-7, with a possible D match to TRBD1 (5 bases). The CDR3 loop spans 13 amino acids. Trimming shortened V by 6 bases and J by 5 bases, and 14 bases separated the two germline ends. The germline V gene has CDR1 MNHEY and CDR2 SVGAGI. The CDR3 sequence is CASSPTGPHEQYF. CDR3 DNA: TGTGCCAGCAGCCCCACAGGTCCCCACGAGCAGTACTTC.

The chain uses TRBV5-4 and TRBJ2-5; 15 bases agree with TRBD2. The CDR3 totals 17 residues. With V trimmed by 1 base and J by 5 bases, 6 bases remained unmatched. Germline CDR1 and CDR2: SGHNT and YYREEE (reference sequence). CDR3 nucleotides: TGTGCCAGCAGCTTGTGGACTAGCGGGAGGGCCAGCGAGACCCAGTACTTC. This codes for CASSLWTSGRASETQYF.